The rows below give T cell receptor beta chains drawn from one sample of a study of T cell responses to AZD1222 COVID-19 vaccine. Some clones are missing from TCRdb's copy, which holds only in-frame ones; the method was immunoSEQ multiplex PCR. The sample includes fewer than 150,000 clones, 75% to 90% of them seen just once. The sample here was peripheral blood, taken on day 0 of AZD1222 vaccination. The receptor source for this set is an adult in good health. Both conserved end residues are part of each CDR3. Each record gives: J gene, V gene, D gene, clone size, CDR3 protein, CDR3 DNA. D genes are given only for firm matches. Size values are once, few and many counts, or a class for expanded clones, and some rows have none.

>TRBJ1-2|TRBV2|TRBD1|few
CASSVRTVFDRENYGYTF
TGTGCCAGCAGTGTAAGGACGGTTTTCGACAGGGAAAACTATGGCTACACCTTC
>TRBJ1-3|TRBV9|-|-
CASSPGSGNMGSGSGNTIYF
TGTGCCAGCAGCCCCGGCTCGGGGAACATGGGATCAGGATCTGGAAACACCATATATTTT
>TRBJ1-4|TRBV30|-|few
CAWSVRGVINGKLFF
TGTGCCTGGAGTGTACGTGGGGTGATTAACGGAAAACTGTTTTTT
>TRBJ1-5|TRBV19|-|-
CASSIDRASNQPQHF
TGTGCCAGTAGTATAGATAGGGCAAGCAATCAGCCCCAGCATTTT
>TRBJ2-7|TRBV19|-|-
CASSALAGSYEQYF
TGTGCCAGTAGTGCCTTGGCCGGCTCCTACGAGCAGTACTTC
>TRBJ2-7|TRBV5-8|-|-
CASSLGTTYEQYF
TGTGCCAGCAGCTTAGGCACGACCTACGAGCAGTACTTC
>TRBJ2-7|TRBV3-1/TRBV3-2|-|-
CASSRLGGNEQYF
TGTGCCAGCAGCCGACTCGGGGGCAACGAGCAGTACTTC
>TRBJ2-7|TRBV6-7|TRBD1|-
CASRAGTGTPYEQYF
TGTGCCAGCAGGGCCGGGACAGGGACCCCCTACGAGCAGTACTTC
>TRBJ2-2|TRBV28|TRBD1|-
CASRTGQGTNTGELFF
TGTGCCAGCAGGACAGGACAGGGGACTAACACCGGGGAGCTGTTTTTT
>TRBJ2-7|TRBV4-1|TRBD1|-
CASSHSGGVDIGYEQYF
TGCGCCAGCAGCCACTCAGGGGGTGTCGATATCGGCTACGAGCAGTACTTC
>TRBJ1-1|TRBV2|-|-
CASSHTDREAFF
TGTGCCAGCTCACACACGGACCGTGAAGCTTTCTTT
>TRBJ1-4|TRBV2|-|-
CASRPRDGDEKLFF
TGTGCCAGCAGACCCCGGGACGGTGATGAAAAACTGTTTTTT
>TRBJ1-2|TRBV7-2|-|-
CASSPGQNYGYTF
TGTGCCAGCAGCCCCGGACAGAACTATGGCTACACCTTC
>TRBJ2-6|TRBV6-5|-|few
CASPVEAGANVLTF
TGTGCCAGCCCCGTGGAGGCCGGGGCCAACGTCCTGACTTTC
>TRBJ2-2|TRBV2|TRBD2|-
CASTAGGLGELFF
TGTGCCAGCACAGCGGGGGGCCTCGGGGAGCTGTTTTTT
>TRBJ1-3|TRBV4-1|TRBD1|-
CASRAGGLSGNTIYF
TGCGCCAGCAGGGCAGGGGGACTCTCTGGAAACACCATATATTTT
>TRBJ1-1|TRBV10-3|-|once
CAISESPEVGRGAFF
TGTGCCATCAGTGAGTCCCCCGAGGTTGGCCGGGGGGCTTTCTTT
>TRBJ2-7|TRBV24-1|-|-
CATSVWDEQYF
TGTGCCACCAGTGTTTGGGACGAGCAGTACTTC
>TRBJ1-5|TRBV28|TRBD1|-
CASSINRGYSQPQHF
TGTGCCAGCAGCATAAACAGGGGTTATAGTCAGCCCCAGCATTTT
>TRBJ2-1|TRBV18|-|-
CASSPSAGTGTQNEQFF
TGTGCCAGCTCACCATCTGCCGGGACTGGGACCCAGAATGAGCAGTTCTTC
>TRBJ1-2|TRBV20-1|-|-
CSARGYYGYTF
TGCAGTGCTAGAGGGTATTATGGCTACACCTTC
>TRBJ2-6|TRBV27|-|-
CASGGLMGANVLTF
TGTGCCAGCGGGGGGCTTATGGGGGCCAACGTCCTGACTTTC
>TRBJ1-1|TRBV9|-|-
CASSVVGGDTEAFF
TGTGCCAGCAGCGTAGTCGGAGGGGACACTGAAGCTTTCTTT
>TRBJ2-3|TRBV27|-|-
CASSPLGGGPDTQYF
TGTGCCAGCAGTCCCCTCGGCGGGGGCCCCGATACGCAGTATTTT
>TRBJ2-2|TRBV27|-|-
CASSARQGGGELFF
TGTGCCAGCAGTGCCCGACAGGGAGGTGGGGAGCTGTTTTTT
>TRBJ1-1|TRBV11-2|-|once
CASSLGSGRVEAFF
TGTGCCAGCAGCTTAGGGTCGGGGCGGGTTGAAGCTTTCTTT
>TRBJ1-5|TRBV9|-|-
CASSVGGDEQPQHF
TGTGCCAGCAGCGTAGGTGGGGATGAACAGCCCCAGCATTTT
>TRBJ1-4|TRBV19|TRBD1|-
CASSATDRGREKLFF
TGTGCCAGTAGTGCCACGGACAGGGGGCGTGAAAAACTGTTTTTT
>TRBJ2-1|TRBV7-9|TRBD2|-
CASSVLSGGLYNEQFF
TGTGCCAGCAGCGTCCTTAGCGGGGGGCTTTACAATGAGCAGTTCTTC
>TRBJ1-1|TRBV12-3/TRBV12-4|-|-
CASSLGGREAFF
TGTGCCAGCAGTTTAGGTGGCAGGGAAGCTTTCTTT
>TRBJ2-5|TRBV15|-|few
CATSSRDTPGTQYF
TGTGCCACCAGCAGTAGGGATACTCCCGGGACCCAGTACTTC
>TRBJ2-1|TRBV9|-|once
CASSREAPRPTVEQFF
TGTGCCAGCAGCCGGGAAGCCCCCCGACCCACCGTTGAGCAGTTCTTC
>TRBJ1-5|TRBV4-1|-|-
CASSQERGKYSNQPQHF
TGCGCCAGCAGCCAAGAACGGGGGAAATATAGCAATCAGCCCCAGCATTTT
>TRBJ2-1|TRBV5-1|-|-
CASSPDGTVNEQFF
TGCGCCAGCAGCCCCGACGGAACGGTCAATGAGCAGTTCTTC
>TRBJ2-7|TRBV28|-|-
CASSERGPYEQYF
TGTGCCAGCAGTGAGAGGGGCCCCTACGAGCAGTACTTC
>TRBJ1-1|TRBV7-2|-|-
CASSSAPAAEAFF
TGTGCCAGCAGTTCCGCTCCGGCGGCTGAAGCTTTCTTT
>TRBJ1-6|TRBV2|TRBD1|-
CASSRDRGAANSPLHF
TGTGCCAGCTCCCGGGACAGGGGCGCAGCGAATTCACCCCTCCACTTT
>TRBJ2-1|TRBV7-2|-|-
CASSLSGAVNEQFF
TGTGCCAGCAGCTTGTCGGGGGCGGTCAATGAGCAGTTCTTC
>TRBJ1-5|TRBV5-1|-|-
CASSDDVNQPQHF
TGCGCCAGCAGCGATGACGTGAATCAGCCCCAGCATTTT
>TRBJ2-5|TRBV10-3|TRBD1|-
CAISEKQGAGETQYF
TGTGCCATCAGTGAGAAACAGGGGGCGGGTGAGACCCAGTACTTC
>TRBJ1-2|TRBV12-3/TRBV12-4|-|-
CASSKGGYTF
TGTGCCAGCAGTAAAGGAGGCTACACCTTC
>TRBJ2-7|TRBV3-1/TRBV3-2|-|-
CASSQDSWEQYF
TGTGCCAGCAGCCAAGATTCGTGGGAGCAGTACTTC
>TRBJ2-7|TRBV5-1|-|-
CASSLAGHLSYEQYF
TGCGCCAGCAGCTTGGCTGGCCACTTGTCCTACGAGCAGTACTTC
>TRBJ2-2|TRBV11-2|TRBD2|-
CASTERLAGGRRTGELFF
TGTGCCAGCACCGAACGACTAGCGGGGGGGCGGCGCACCGGGGAGCTGTTTTTT
>TRBJ1-2|TRBV3-1/TRBV3-2|-|-
CAVGDNYGYTF
TGTGCTGTGGGGGACAACTATGGCTACACCTTC
>TRBJ2-7|TRBV27|TRBD1|-
CASTKDGTGVREQYF
TGTGCCAGCACCAAAGACGGGACAGGGGTCCGCGAGCAGTACTTC
>TRBJ1-1|TRBV25-1|TRBD1|-
CASSELQGSTEAFF
TGTGCCAGCAGTGAGCTACAGGGGAGCACTGAAGCTTTCTTT
>TRBJ1-4|TRBV12-3/TRBV12-4|-|-
CASSLQGREKLFF
TGTGCCAGCAGTTTGCAGGGTCGTGAAAAACTGTTTTTT
>TRBJ1-6|TRBV5-4|-|-
CASSDTWGWRNNSPLHF
TGTGCCAGCAGCGATACGTGGGGGTGGCGGAATAATTCACCCCTCCACTTT
>TRBJ2-4|TRBV30|-|-
CAWSVLGNIQYF
TGTGCCTGGAGTGTACTAGGGAACATTCAGTACTTC